The TCR beta chain described here comes from a study of neoadjuvant anti-PD-1 for oral cavity cancer. Across the study: Nivolumab at 3 mg/kg was mostly given biweekly, three to four doses, pre-surgery. Study-wide points: TCR analyses covered only a few patients per response group.

Sequenced by immunoSEQ multiplex PCR; TCRdb stores in-frame clones only, minus some. The sample includes about 15,000 clones, roughly 40% seen only once; the top ten take under 45%. The CDR3 is 17 residues long. V shed 5 bases and J shed 0 bases, with 16 bases lying between them. Germline CDR1 SGHVS, CDR2 FQNEAQ. Indicated time point: after neoadjuvant nivolumab, at surgical resection. As concerns this clone: Its antigen is still unknown.

The V gene is TRBV7-8, the J gene TRBJ2-2; D may be TRBD1 or TRBD2 (5 bases each). The receptor comes from a person aged 40 to 85 with oral cavity squamous cell carcinoma. Sequencing used tumor tissue, obtained after nivolumab (anti-PD-1) treatment. The CDR3 bases are TGTGCCAGCAGCCCGAGGGCTGGACACTCGAACACCGGGGAGCTGTTTTTT. It codes for CASSPRAGHSNTGELFF.